This is a list of T cell receptor beta chains from one sample in a study of T-cell reconstitution after alpha-beta-depleted transplantation in children. TCRdb reanalysed the PCR reads using MiXCR and keeps one entry per CDR3 protein. The profile shows some 240,000 distinct CDR3 sequences, about 8.8% of them singletons. The sequences come from PBMCs from the stem cell graft donor, collected from the stem cell graft. These receptor sequences come from a human donor who donated a stem cell graft to a child with SCID. The CDR3 runs from the conserved cysteine through the conserved F or W. The order of the fields is clone size, V gene, J gene, D gene, CDR3 protein, CDR3 DNA. A D gene is named only where the DNA matches it firmly. Only some rows state a clone size, as once, few, many or a class for expanded clones.

clone_size: many; v_call: TRBV6-5; j_call: TRBJ2-5; d_call: TRBD1; cdr3_aa: CASSYGDRRQETQYF; cdr3_nt: TGTGCCAGCAGTTACGGGGACAGACGACAAGAGACCCAGTACTTC
clone_size: few; v_call: TRBV6-2/TRBV6-3; j_call: TRBJ1-6; d_call: -; cdr3_aa: CASGPRGRHYSPLHF; cdr3_nt: TGTGCCAGCGGACCTCGGGGGCGCCACTATTCACCCCTCCACTTT
clone_size: many; v_call: TRBV20-1; j_call: TRBJ1-5; d_call: -; cdr3_aa: CSARDFRGGPGGNQPQHF; cdr3_nt: TGCAGTGCTAGAGATTTTAGAGGGGGTCCAGGGGGCAATCAGCCCCAGCATTTT
clone_size: many; v_call: TRBV18; j_call: TRBJ2-7; d_call: -; cdr3_aa: CASSPSGPIYEQYF; cdr3_nt: TGTGCCAGCTCACCTTCTGGCCCGATCTACGAGCAGTACTTC
clone_size: many; v_call: TRBV5-1; j_call: TRBJ2-6; d_call: -; cdr3_aa: CASSLGSHSGANVLTF; cdr3_nt: TGCGCCAGCAGCTTGGGGTCCCACTCTGGGGCCAACGTCCTGACTTTC
clone_size: many; v_call: TRBV7-6; j_call: TRBJ2-2; d_call: -; cdr3_aa: CASSSGTEGAGELFF; cdr3_nt: TGTGCCAGCAGCTCCGGGACCGAAGGAGCCGGGGAGCTGTTTTTT
clone_size: many; v_call: TRBV6-2/TRBV6-3; j_call: TRBJ2-7; d_call: TRBD1; cdr3_aa: CASSYSEGTVSYEQYF; cdr3_nt: TGTGCCAGCAGTTACTCCGAGGGGACAGTCTCCTACGAGCAGTACTTC
clone_size: many; v_call: TRBV5-8; j_call: TRBJ2-3; d_call: -; cdr3_aa: CASSLAGRAGTQYF; cdr3_nt: TGTGCCAGCAGCTTAGCGGGCAGGGCCGGTACGCAGTATTTT
clone_size: -; v_call: TRBV5-1; j_call: TRBJ1-1; d_call: -; cdr3_aa: CASSLVGHDTEAFF; cdr3_nt: TGCGCCAGCAGCTTGGTGGGGCACGACACTGAAGCTTTCTTT
clone_size: many; v_call: TRBV5-1; j_call: TRBJ1-1; d_call: -; cdr3_aa: CASSLAENTEAFF; cdr3_nt: TGCGCCAGCAGCTTGGCTGAAAACACTGAAGCTTTCTTT
clone_size: many; v_call: TRBV29-1; j_call: TRBJ2-7; d_call: -; cdr3_aa: CSHGAQNYEQYF; cdr3_nt: TGCAGCCACGGCGCGCAAAACTACGAGCAGTACTTC
clone_size: -; v_call: TRBV20-1; j_call: TRBJ1-2; d_call: -; cdr3_aa: CSAPGRKTYGYTF; cdr3_nt: TGCAGTGCCCCGGGACGGAAAACCTATGGCTACACCTTC
clone_size: -; v_call: TRBV5-6; j_call: TRBJ1-1; d_call: TRBD1; cdr3_aa: CASSRGQGGRGTEAFF; cdr3_nt: TGTGCCAGCAGCCGGGGACAGGGGGGCCGGGGCACTGAAGCTTTCTTT
clone_size: many; v_call: TRBV5-1; j_call: TRBJ1-1; d_call: -; cdr3_aa: CASRGSAKNTEAFF; cdr3_nt: TGCGCCAGCAGAGGTTCGGCCAAAAACACTGAAGCTTTCTTT
clone_size: many; v_call: TRBV20-1; j_call: TRBJ1-1; d_call: -; cdr3_aa: CSARVFGSYTEAFF; cdr3_nt: TGCAGTGCTAGAGTATTCGGCAGTTACACTGAAGCTTTCTTT
clone_size: many; v_call: TRBV5-1; j_call: TRBJ1-2; d_call: TRBD1; cdr3_aa: CASSRDREYGYTF; cdr3_nt: TGCGCCAGCAGCAGAGACAGGGAGTATGGCTACACCTTC
clone_size: many; v_call: TRBV7-2; j_call: TRBJ2-7; d_call: -; cdr3_aa: CASSSLGLGGYEQYF; cdr3_nt: TGTGCCAGCAGCTCCCTGGGGCTTGGGGGCTACGAGCAGTACTTC
clone_size: many; v_call: TRBV28; j_call: TRBJ2-2; d_call: -; cdr3_aa: CASSARGGFSGELFF; cdr3_nt: TGTGCCAGCAGCGCCAGGGGGGGTTTCAGCGGGGAGCTGTTTTTT
clone_size: many; v_call: TRBV12-3/TRBV12-4; j_call: TRBJ1-5; d_call: -; cdr3_aa: CASSLSGTSNQPQHF; cdr3_nt: TGTGCCAGCAGTTTATCGGGCACTAGCAATCAGCCCCAGCATTTT
clone_size: -; v_call: TRBV12-3/TRBV12-4; j_call: TRBJ1-4; d_call: -; cdr3_aa: CASSLSYRAANEKLFF; cdr3_nt: TGTGCCAGCAGTCTTAGTTACAGGGCGGCTAATGAAAAACTGTTTTTT
clone_size: many; v_call: TRBV27; j_call: TRBJ1-5; d_call: -; cdr3_aa: CASSFSRGGQPQHF; cdr3_nt: TGTGCCAGCAGTTTTAGTAGGGGTGGTCAGCCCCAGCATTTT
clone_size: many; v_call: TRBV7-6; j_call: TRBJ2-7; d_call: TRBD2; cdr3_aa: CASSLVASGALNEQYF; cdr3_nt: TGTGCCAGCAGCTTAGTCGCTAGCGGGGCTCTCAACGAGCAGTACTTC
clone_size: many; v_call: TRBV5-1; j_call: TRBJ2-3; d_call: -; cdr3_aa: CAGSPGDVIDTQYF; cdr3_nt: TGCGCCGGCTCTCCGGGGGACGTTATAGATACGCAGTATTTT
clone_size: many; v_call: TRBV6-2/TRBV6-3; j_call: TRBJ2-7; d_call: -; cdr3_aa: CASSPSSYYEQYF; cdr3_nt: TGTGCCAGCAGTCCGAGTAGCTACTACGAGCAGTACTTC
clone_size: many; v_call: TRBV20-1; j_call: TRBJ2-7; d_call: TRBD2; cdr3_aa: CSASNLAGRYYEQYF; cdr3_nt: TGCAGTGCTTCTAACCTAGCGGGGCGTTATTACGAGCAGTACTTC
clone_size: few; v_call: TRBV20-1; j_call: TRBJ2-3; d_call: -; cdr3_aa: CSAKWGALTDTQYF; cdr3_nt: TGCAGTGCAAAGTGGGGGGCGCTCACAGATACGCAGTATTTT
clone_size: many; v_call: TRBV5-5; j_call: TRBJ1-2; d_call: -; cdr3_aa: CASSFQAGQANYGYTF; cdr3_nt: TGTGCCAGCAGCTTTCAAGCAGGGCAAGCTAACTATGGCTACACCTTC
clone_size: many; v_call: TRBV2; j_call: TRBJ1-1; d_call: -; cdr3_aa: CASRSTANTEAFF; cdr3_nt: TGTGCCAGCAGATCGACAGCGAACACTGAAGCTTTCTTT
clone_size: -; v_call: TRBV5-1; j_call: TRBJ2-5; d_call: -; cdr3_aa: CASSPGTPKETQYF; cdr3_nt: TGCGCCAGCAGCCCCGGGACACCCAAAGAGACCCAGTACTTC
clone_size: many; v_call: TRBV19; j_call: TRBJ1-1; d_call: -; cdr3_aa: CASSQGSQNTEAFF; cdr3_nt: TGTGCCAGTAGCCAAGGGTCACAGAACACTGAAGCTTTCTTT
clone_size: many; v_call: TRBV7-9; j_call: TRBJ1-5; d_call: -; cdr3_aa: CASSLIAGQPQHF; cdr3_nt: TGTGCCAGCAGCTTAATAGCGGGTCAGCCCCAGCATTTT
clone_size: many; v_call: TRBV6-1; j_call: TRBJ2-3; d_call: TRBD2; cdr3_aa: CASGELAGSADTQYF; cdr3_nt: TGTGCCAGCGGAGAACTAGCGGGGAGCGCAGATACGCAGTATTTT
clone_size: -; v_call: TRBV5-6; j_call: TRBJ1-3; d_call: -; cdr3_aa: CASSDGPLAGNTIYF; cdr3_nt: TGTGCCAGCAGCGACGGCCCACTGGCTGGAAACACCATATATTTT
clone_size: many; v_call: TRBV12-3/TRBV12-4; j_call: TRBJ1-2; d_call: -; cdr3_aa: CASSSTRANYGYTF; cdr3_nt: TGTGCCAGCAGCTCGACAAGAGCTAACTATGGCTACACCTTC
clone_size: many; v_call: TRBV5-1; j_call: TRBJ2-5; d_call: -; cdr3_aa: CASSLTHDAYRPPETQYF; cdr3_nt: TGCGCCAGCAGCTTGACCCATGACGCTTATAGGCCTCCAGAGACCCAGTACTTC
clone_size: many; v_call: TRBV4-2; j_call: TRBJ2-1; d_call: TRBD2; cdr3_aa: CASSRETSGGPYNEQFF; cdr3_nt: TGTGCCAGCAGCCGAGAGACTAGCGGGGGGCCCTACAATGAGCAGTTCTTC
clone_size: -; v_call: TRBV19; j_call: TRBJ1-2; d_call: -; cdr3_aa: CASTATGSRYGYTF; cdr3_nt: TGTGCCAGTACCGCGACAGGCTCTCGCTATGGCTACACCTTC
clone_size: many; v_call: TRBV29-1; j_call: TRBJ1-1; d_call: TRBD1; cdr3_aa: CSAVEGGHTEAFF; cdr3_nt: TGCAGCGCCGTGGAAGGGGGCCACACTGAAGCTTTCTTT
clone_size: many; v_call: TRBV29-1; j_call: TRBJ1-1; d_call: -; cdr3_aa: CSGTDRNTEAFF; cdr3_nt: TGCAGCGGGACAGATAGAAACACTGAAGCTTTCTTT
clone_size: many; v_call: TRBV21-1; j_call: TRBJ1-3; d_call: -; cdr3_aa: CASSKAQEDLNTIYF; cdr3_nt: TGTGCCAGCAGCAAAGCGCAGGAAGACCTGAACACCATATATTTT
clone_size: many; v_call: TRBV12-3/TRBV12-4; j_call: TRBJ1-4; d_call: -; cdr3_aa: CASSFLGGDEKLFF; cdr3_nt: TGTGCCAGCAGTTTTTTGGGTGGGGATGAAAAACTGTTTTTT
clone_size: many; v_call: TRBV7-2; j_call: TRBJ2-3; d_call: TRBD2; cdr3_aa: CASSLGDQRGSDTQYF; cdr3_nt: TGTGCCAGCAGCTTAGGAGATCAGCGGGGATCAGATACGCAGTATTTT
clone_size: many; v_call: TRBV10-2; j_call: TRBJ2-7; d_call: -; cdr3_aa: CASREQGFGEQYF; cdr3_nt: TGCGCCAGCAGGGAGCAGGGTTTTGGAGAGCAGTACTTC
clone_size: many; v_call: TRBV20-1; j_call: TRBJ2-1; d_call: -; cdr3_aa: CSARDQDTHNEQFF; cdr3_nt: TGCAGTGCTAGAGATCAAGACACCCACAATGAGCAGTTCTTC
clone_size: many; v_call: TRBV27; j_call: TRBJ2-1; d_call: -; cdr3_aa: CASSILGGPPFF; cdr3_nt: TGTGCCAGCAGCATCCTAGGGGGGCCCCCGTTCTTC
clone_size: -; v_call: TRBV28; j_call: TRBJ2-7; d_call: -; cdr3_aa: CASRSDIAISYEQYF; cdr3_nt: TGTGCCAGCAGAAGCGATATCGCCATATCCTACGAGCAGTACTTC
clone_size: many; v_call: TRBV12-3/TRBV12-4; j_call: TRBJ2-1; d_call: -; cdr3_aa: CASVKGAYNEQFF; cdr3_nt: TGTGCCAGCGTTAAAGGGGCCTACAATGAGCAGTTCTTC
clone_size: many; v_call: TRBV27; j_call: TRBJ2-3; d_call: -; cdr3_aa: CASTEIGLGRDTQYF; cdr3_nt: TGTGCCAGCACCGAAATCGGGCTAGGTCGGGATACGCAGTATTTT
clone_size: many; v_call: TRBV18; j_call: TRBJ1-3; d_call: -; cdr3_aa: CASSPRRGSLGNTIYF; cdr3_nt: TGTGCCAGCTCACCCAGACGGGGAAGTCTTGGAAACACCATATATTTT